The sequence of this T cell receptor (beta chain) was determined in a study of CXCR3-negative and CXCR3-positive naive CD8 T cells. CDR3 length: 16 amino acids. Germline CDR1 reads SEHNR; CDR2 reads FQNEAQ (reference sequence). Each CD8+ T cell subset was sorted in triplicate, a few hundred thousand cells each. Among CD8+ T cells, naive ones were CD45RO-CCR7+CD27+CD95-. The study made its TRB cDNA libraries by 5' RACE, adding UMI labels. From the 5' RACE reads, TCRdb lists one entry per CDR3 protein and no DNA. The listing records roughly 71,000 distinct CDR3 sequences. The sequenced material came from naive CXCR3- CD8+ T cells from blood. As for subset: CD45RO-CCR7+CD27+CD95- naive CD8+ T cells lacking CXCR3 (TNR3-). The TCR originated in a human donor in good health. Some clones in this sample may be carry-over from other donors' samples. V and J are TRBV7-9 and TRBJ2-1; the D call of TRBD2 rests on TCRdb alone, since no DNA is present to check it. The CDR3 spells CASSSPLAGNYNEQFF. Supplemented by reference TRBV7-9 and TRBJ2-1, the full variable domain reads DTGVSQNPRHKITKRGQNVTFRCDPISEHNRLYWYRQTLGQGPEFLTYFQNEAQLEKSRLLSDRFSAERPKGSFSTLEIQRTEQGDSAMYLCASSSPLAGNYNEQFFGPGTRLTVL.